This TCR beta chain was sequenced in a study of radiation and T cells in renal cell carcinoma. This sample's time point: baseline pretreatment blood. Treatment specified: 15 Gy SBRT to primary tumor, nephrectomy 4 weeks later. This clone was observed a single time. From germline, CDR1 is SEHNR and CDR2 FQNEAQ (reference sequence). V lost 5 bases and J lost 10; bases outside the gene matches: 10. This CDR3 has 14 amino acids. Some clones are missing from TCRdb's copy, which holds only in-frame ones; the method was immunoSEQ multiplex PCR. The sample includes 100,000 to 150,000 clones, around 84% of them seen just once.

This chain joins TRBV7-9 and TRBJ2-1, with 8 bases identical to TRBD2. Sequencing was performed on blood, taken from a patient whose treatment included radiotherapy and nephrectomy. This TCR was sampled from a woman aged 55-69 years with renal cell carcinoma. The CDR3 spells CASSRGGLAGEQFF. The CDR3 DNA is TGTGCCAGCAGCCGGGGGGGGCTAGCTGGGGAGCAGTTCTTC.